This passage covers 9 T cell receptor beta chains from one sample sequenced in a study of shared clonotypes between healthy human individuals. Produced via immunoSEQ multiplex PCR; TCRdb's table is partial and in-frame only. The profile shows 950,000 to 1,100,000 clones, approximately 76% of them singletons. The sample taken for sequencing was memory CD4+ T cells sorted from blood. The subset: CD45RA-negative fraction. Receptors were obtained from a man between 18 and 29 years old in good health.

V is TRBV10-1 and J is TRBJ1-6; D is unclear. The germline V gene encodes CDR1 WNHNN and CDR2 SYGVQD (reference sequence). Trimming took off 4 bases at V and 2 bases at J, with 24 bases between the two ends. This CDR3 contains 20 residues. CDR3 DNA sequence: TGCGCCAGCAGTGGTAAAATATCGGGTTCGGGAAGCCCCTATAATTCACCCCTCCACTTT. This sequence encodes CASSGKISGSGSPYNSPLHF.

This chain uses TRBV4-1 with TRBJ2-3, with TRBD1 identical over 8 bases. Germline-derived CDR1 and CDR2 are MGHRA and YSYEKL. V gave up 0 bases and J gave up 9 bases; unmatched junction bases: 5. The CDR3 contains 14 residues. The CDR3: CASSQDGQGITQYF. The CDR3, as DNA: TGCGCCAGCAGCCAAGACGGACAGGGTATAACGCAGTATTTT.

The V gene is TRBV30, the J gene TRBJ1-4; TRBD1 might be the D (6 bases). V lost 4 bases to trimming and J lost 4 bases, with 13 bases between them. Germline values: CDR1 GTSNPN, CDR2 SVGIG (reference sequence). This CDR3 has 14 residues. The CDR3 protein is CAWTRGPLNEKLFF. CDR3 DNA: TGTGCCTGGACCAGGGGTCCCCTTAATGAAAAACTGTTTTTT.

The rearrangement uses TRBV6-6 and TRBJ2-7; no definite D call. CDR1 MNHNY and CDR2 SVGAGI come from the germline V gene (reference sequence). Trimming removed 2 bases at V and 1 base at J, with 3 bases between. This CDR3 has 12 amino acids. In DNA, the CDR3 is TGTGCCAGCAGTTACGCGTCCTACGAGCAGTACTTC. Encoded protein: CASSYASYEQYF.

This chain links TRBV5-1 with TRBJ2-7; the D is unclear. CDR1 and CDR2 (germline): SGHRS, YFSETQ. Trimming stripped 4 bases from V and 0 bases from J, with 11 bases between. CDR3 length: 14 residues. The CDR3 DNA is TGCGCCAGCAGCGCGACCAGGAACTCCTACGAGCAGTACTTC. It codes for CASSATRNSYEQYF.

This rearrangement joins TRBV6-1 to TRBJ1-1; weak D call: TRBD1 (5 bases). V lost 6 bases and J lost 10, with 15 bases in between. This CDR3 comprises 12 residues. CDR1 is MNHNS, CDR2 SASEGT, per germline. The CDR3 region is CASSEGTGGAFF. In nucleotides, the CDR3 is TGTGCCAGCAGCGAGGGGACGGGCGGAGCTTTCTTT.

The CDR3 bases are TGTGCCAGCAGCTCGCCACTAGCGGGGAAACTCGAGCAGTACTTC. Translation: CASSSPLAGKLEQYF. The chain carries TRBV7-9 and TRBJ2-7; 10 bases agree with TRBD2. The CDR3 covers 15 residues. Germline loops: CDR1 SEHNR, CDR2 FQNEAQ (reference sequence). Trimming cost V 4 bases and J 6 bases; bases outside gene matches: 9. Drawing the rest from reference TRBV7-9 and TRBJ2-7, the complete variable domain is DTGVSQNPRHKITKRGQNVTFRCDPISEHNRLYWYRQTLGQGPEFLTYFQNEAQLEKSRLLSDRFSAERPKGSFSTLEIQRTEQGDSAMYLCASSSPLAGKLEQYFGPGTRLTVT.

The chain has TRBV10-3 and TRBJ2-7; TRBD2 matches at 7 bases. The germline V gene has CDR1 ENHRY and CDR2 SYGVKD. The CDR3 sequence is 15 residues long. The ends lost 4 bases at V and 7 bases at J; junction bases unmatched: 13. The chain's CDR3 is CAISVGASGAGEQYF. The CDR3 coding sequence is TGTGCCATCAGTGTTGGTGCTTCGGGAGCGGGGGAGCAGTACTTC.

V gene TRBV9 combines with J gene TRBJ1-6, with unresolved D. The length of the CDR3 is 14 residues. Trimming pared 0 bases from V and 11 bases from J, leaving 12 bases between. Germline V lookup: CDR1 SGDLS, CDR2 YYNGEE. CDR3 sequence reads: CASSVVGERAPLHF. The CDR3 region has the DNA TGTGCCAGCAGCGTAGTGGGAGAGAGGGCACCCCTCCACTTT.